These T cell receptor beta chains were read from a single sample in a study of OX40 agonist ivuxolimab in advanced cancers. The data were produced by immunoSEQ multiplex PCR, yet TCRdb's version contains in-frame clones alone and is incomplete. The sample includes 95,000 to 150,000 clones, around 92% seen only once; the top ten take approximately 0.81%. Material: CD4+ or CD8+ T cells sorted from blood, obtained in a trial of the OX40 agonist ivuxolimab. The source is an adult with an advanced solid tumor such as melanoma, head and neck, liver or kidney cancer. Both conserved end residues are part of each CDR3. The D gene is left open where the match is weak. Clone size is not always given. Where it is, it says once, few, many or a class for expanded clones.

D gene: -; clone size: -; J gene: TRBJ2-2; V gene: TRBV5-1; CDR3 length: 14; CDR3 protein: CASSLAFSSGELFF; CDR3 DNA: TGCGCCAGCAGCTTGGCTTTTTCTTCCGGGGAGCTGTTTTTT
D gene: TRBD1; clone size: -; J gene: TRBJ2-7; V gene: TRBV5-1; CDR3 length: 15; CDR3 protein: CASSLMGQGAYEQYF; CDR3 DNA: TGCGCCAGCAGCTTGATGGGACAGGGAGCCTACGAGCAGTACTTC
D gene: TRBD1; clone size: -; J gene: TRBJ2-2; V gene: TRBV6-4; CDR3 length: 14; CDR3 protein: CASSMTGFSGELFF; CDR3 DNA: TGTGCCAGCAGTATGACAGGGTTTTCCGGGGAGCTGTTTTTT
D gene: TRBD1; clone size: once; J gene: TRBJ1-1; V gene: TRBV28; CDR3 length: 14; CDR3 protein: CASSWTGVITEAFF; CDR3 DNA: TGTGCCAGCAGTTGGACAGGGGTAATTACTGAAGCTTTCTTT
D gene: -; clone size: -; J gene: TRBJ2-5; V gene: TRBV6-5; CDR3 length: 13; CDR3 protein: CASSYGGEETQYF; CDR3 DNA: TGTGCCAGCAGTTACGGAGGGGAAGAGACCCAGTACTTC
D gene: -; clone size: -; J gene: TRBJ1-1; V gene: TRBV7-9; CDR3 length: 14; CDR3 protein: CASSLLVGDTEAFF; CDR3 DNA: TGTGCCAGCAGCTTACTCGTCGGGGACACTGAAGCTTTCTTT
D gene: -; clone size: -; J gene: TRBJ1-1; V gene: TRBV19; CDR3 length: 15; CDR3 protein: CASMKWGSRNTEAFF; CDR3 DNA: TGTGCCAGTATGAAATGGGGCAGCAGGAACACTGAAGCTTTCTTT
D gene: -; clone size: -; J gene: TRBJ2-1; V gene: TRBV6-6; CDR3 length: 13; CDR3 protein: CASSVPIDNEQFF; CDR3 DNA: TGTGCCAGCAGTGTTCCAATTGACAATGAGCAGTTCTTC
D gene: TRBD1; clone size: -; J gene: TRBJ2-1; V gene: TRBV5-1; CDR3 length: 16; CDR3 protein: CASSLGPGTGGNEQFF; CDR3 DNA: TGCGCCAGCAGCTTGGGTCCCGGGACAGGGGGAAATGAGCAGTTCTTC
D gene: -; clone size: -; J gene: TRBJ2-7; V gene: TRBV2; CDR3 length: 15; CDR3 protein: CASRSHGLISYEQYF; CDR3 DNA: TGTGCCAGCAGATCGCATGGACTCATAAGCTACGAGCAGTACTTC
D gene: TRBD1; clone size: -; J gene: TRBJ1-1; V gene: TRBV10-1; CDR3 length: 16; CDR3 protein: CASSGSPGQRNTEAFF; CDR3 DNA: TGCGCCAGCAGTGGGTCCCCGGGACAGAGGAACACTGAAGCTTTCTTT
D gene: -; clone size: -; J gene: TRBJ2-6; V gene: TRBV9; CDR3 length: 15; CDR3 protein: CASSDRNSGANVLTF; CDR3 DNA: TGTGCCAGCAGCGACAGGAACTCTGGGGCCAACGTCCTGACTTTC
D gene: TRBD2; clone size: -; J gene: TRBJ2-2; V gene: TRBV27; CDR3 length: 15; CDR3 protein: CASSLFAGETGELFF; CDR3 DNA: TGTGCCAGCAGTTTATTCGCGGGAGAAACCGGGGAGCTGTTTTTT
D gene: -; clone size: -; J gene: TRBJ2-2; V gene: TRBV7-2; CDR3 length: 15; CDR3 protein: CASSFWGRNTGELFF; CDR3 DNA: TGTGCCAGCAGCTTTTGGGGGCGGAACACCGGGGAGCTGTTTTTT
D gene: TRBD2; clone size: -; J gene: TRBJ2-1; V gene: TRBV7-3; CDR3 length: 15; CDR3 protein: CASRLRTSGNNEQFF; CDR3 DNA: TGTGCCAGCAGGTTGCGGACTAGCGGCAACAATGAGCAGTTCTTC
D gene: -; clone size: few; J gene: TRBJ1-5; V gene: TRBV27; CDR3 length: 15; CDR3 protein: CASSPRPNSNQPQHF; CDR3 DNA: TGTGCCAGCAGCCCCCGGCCGAACAGCAATCAGCCCCAGCATTTT
D gene: TRBD1; clone size: -; J gene: TRBJ2-2; V gene: TRBV2; CDR3 length: 15; CDR3 protein: CASSVQGAGTGELFF; CDR3 DNA: TGTGCCAGCAGCGTACAGGGGGCAGGGACCGGGGAGCTGTTTTTT
D gene: TRBD1; clone size: -; J gene: TRBJ2-1; V gene: TRBV5-1; CDR3 length: 14; CDR3 protein: CASSLGTGGNEQFF; CDR3 DNA: TGCGCCAGCAGCTTAGGGACAGGGGGAAATGAGCAGTTCTTC
D gene: -; clone size: -; J gene: TRBJ1-3; V gene: TRBV6-5; CDR3 length: 13; CDR3 protein: CASIHSSGNTIYF; CDR3 DNA: TGTGCCAGTATACATAGCTCTGGAAACACCATATATTTT
D gene: TRBD2; clone size: once; J gene: TRBJ2-2; V gene: TRBV7-2; CDR3 length: 15; CDR3 protein: CASSFLAGGPGELFF; CDR3 DNA: TGTGCCAGCAGCTTTCTAGCGGGAGGGCCCGGGGAGCTGTTTTTT
D gene: -; clone size: -; J gene: TRBJ2-3; V gene: TRBV11-2; CDR3 length: 11; CDR3 protein: CASSLGLSEYF; CDR3 DNA: TGTGCCAGCAGCTTAGGACTCTCAGAGTATTTT
D gene: -; clone size: once; J gene: TRBJ2-1; V gene: TRBV6-5; CDR3 length: 15; CDR3 protein: CASSYSGMGLDEQFF; CDR3 DNA: TGTGCCAGCAGTTACTCGGGGATGGGTCTGGATGAGCAGTTCTTC
D gene: -; clone size: -; J gene: TRBJ1-1; V gene: TRBV30; CDR3 length: 13; CDR3 protein: CAWRTGMGTEAFF; CDR3 DNA: TGTGCCTGGCGTACAGGGATGGGGACTGAAGCTTTCTTT
D gene: -; clone size: once; J gene: TRBJ2-7; V gene: TRBV7-2; CDR3 length: 14; CDR3 protein: CASSTRDTSYEQYF; CDR3 DNA: TGTGCCAGCAGCACCCGGGACACCTCCTACGAGCAGTACTTC
D gene: TRBD2; clone size: -; J gene: TRBJ2-7; V gene: TRBV30; CDR3 length: 13; CDR3 protein: CAWRTSGSYEQYF; CDR3 DNA: TGTGCCTGGAGGACTAGCGGGTCTTACGAGCAGTACTTC
D gene: TRBD1; clone size: -; J gene: TRBJ2-1; V gene: TRBV7-9; CDR3 length: 17; CDR3 protein: CASSYQPGQGSYNEQFF; CDR3 DNA: TGTGCCAGCAGCTACCAGCCGGGACAGGGCTCCTACAATGAGCAGTTCTTC
D gene: -; clone size: -; J gene: TRBJ2-2; V gene: TRBV7-6; CDR3 length: 13; CDR3 protein: CASSLGEAGELFF; CDR3 DNA: TGTGCCAGCAGCTTGGGGGAGGCCGGGGAGCTGTTTTTT
D gene: -; clone size: -; J gene: TRBJ1-1; V gene: TRBV19; CDR3 length: 15; CDR3 protein: CASSIWQPGDTEAFF; CDR3 DNA: TGTGCCAGTAGTATTTGGCAGCCGGGGGACACTGAAGCTTTCTTT
D gene: TRBD1; clone size: -; J gene: TRBJ1-3; V gene: TRBV11-2; CDR3 length: 15; CDR3 protein: CASSRGQGADNTIYF; CDR3 DNA: TGTGCCAGCAGCCGTGGACAGGGGGCGGACAACACCATATATTTT
D gene: -; clone size: -; J gene: TRBJ2-3; V gene: TRBV9; CDR3 length: 16; CDR3 protein: CASSVDRGRSTDTQYF; CDR3 DNA: TGTGCCAGCAGCGTAGATCGAGGGCGGAGCACAGATACGCAGTATTTT
D gene: -; clone size: -; J gene: TRBJ2-5; V gene: TRBV27; CDR3 length: 17; CDR3 protein: CASSLLGGTVIQETQYF; CDR3 DNA: TGTGCCAGCAGTTTATTGGGGGGGACAGTGATACAAGAGACCCAGTACTTC
D gene: -; clone size: -; J gene: TRBJ1-3; V gene: TRBV6-5; CDR3 length: 15; CDR3 protein: CASSYSLDAGNTIYF; CDR3 DNA: TGTGCCAGCAGTTACTCGTTAGATGCAGGAAACACCATATATTTT
D gene: TRBD2; clone size: -; J gene: TRBJ2-7; V gene: TRBV27; CDR3 length: 14; CDR3 protein: CASSLEAAGAEQYF; CDR3 DNA: TGTGCCAGCAGTTTGGAGGCAGCGGGGGCCGAGCAGTACTTC
D gene: TRBD2; clone size: -; J gene: TRBJ2-2; V gene: TRBV6-1; CDR3 length: 15; CDR3 protein: CATPRGDFHTGELFF; CDR3 DNA: TGTGCCACCCCCCGGGGGGACTTCCACACCGGGGAGCTGTTTTTT
D gene: -; clone size: -; J gene: TRBJ1-2; V gene: TRBV30; CDR3 length: 10; CDR3 protein: CAWKVYGYTF; CDR3 DNA: TGTGCCTGGAAGGTCTATGGCTACACCTTC
D gene: -; clone size: -; J gene: TRBJ2-2; V gene: TRBV7-2; CDR3 length: 13; CDR3 protein: CASSTWDGGELFF; CDR3 DNA: TGTGCCAGCAGCACCTGGGACGGCGGGGAGCTGTTTTTT
D gene: TRBD1; clone size: few; J gene: TRBJ1-2; V gene: TRBV7-9; CDR3 length: 15; CDR3 protein: CASSLEQGKIYGYTF; CDR3 DNA: TGTGCCAGCAGCTTAGAACAGGGGAAGATCTATGGCTACACCTTC
D gene: -; clone size: once; J gene: TRBJ2-1; V gene: TRBV7-3; CDR3 length: 16; CDR3 protein: CASSSRRAARYNEQFF; CDR3 DNA: TGTGCCAGCAGCTCTCGGAGGGCGGCTCGATACAATGAGCAGTTCTTC
D gene: TRBD2; clone size: -; J gene: TRBJ2-7; V gene: TRBV6-5; CDR3 length: 15; CDR3 protein: CASSPVLAGGYEQYF; CDR3 DNA: TGTGCCAGCAGTCCCGTTTTAGCGGGAGGTTACGAGCAGTACTTC
D gene: TRBD2; clone size: few; J gene: TRBJ2-7; V gene: TRBV5-4; CDR3 length: 14; CDR3 protein: CASSFTSGRAEQYF; CDR3 DNA: TGTGCCAGCAGCTTTACTAGCGGGAGGGCCGAGCAGTACTTC
D gene: -; clone size: -; J gene: TRBJ1-5; V gene: TRBV28; CDR3 length: 12; CDR3 protein: CASEGPGKPQHF; CDR3 DNA: TGTGCCAGCGAGGGCCCAGGAAAGCCCCAGCATTTT
D gene: TRBD2; clone size: -; J gene: TRBJ2-1; V gene: TRBV15; CDR3 length: 16; CDR3 protein: CATSRVGLAGKNEQFF; CDR3 DNA: TGTGCCACCAGCAGAGTCGGACTAGCGGGCAAAAATGAGCAGTTCTTC
D gene: -; clone size: -; J gene: TRBJ2-3; V gene: TRBV19; CDR3 length: 14; CDR3 protein: CASCRGWGTDTQYF; CDR3 DNA: TGTGCCAGTTGCAGAGGGTGGGGTACAGATACGCAGTATTTT
D gene: -; clone size: -; J gene: TRBJ2-2; V gene: TRBV5-1; CDR3 length: 16; CDR3 protein: CASSLDGVTQTGELFF; CDR3 DNA: TGCGCCAGCAGCTTGGATGGTGTGACTCAGACCGGGGAGCTGTTTTTT
D gene: -; clone size: -; J gene: TRBJ1-1; V gene: TRBV7-3; CDR3 length: 13; CDR3 protein: CASTPVEGTEAFF; CDR3 DNA: TGTGCCAGCACCCCCGTAGAGGGCACTGAAGCTTTCTTT
D gene: -; clone size: once; J gene: TRBJ2-3; V gene: TRBV28; CDR3 length: 18; CDR3 protein: CASSLDQASALSADTQYF; CDR3 DNA: TGTGCCAGCAGTTTGGACCAGGCTAGCGCTTTATCGGCGGATACGCAGTATTTT
D gene: -; clone size: -; J gene: TRBJ2-1; V gene: TRBV7-2; CDR3 length: 15; CDR3 protein: CASSFRGSSYNEQFF; CDR3 DNA: TGTGCCAGCAGCTTTAGGGGGAGCTCCTACAATGAGCAGTTCTTC
D gene: -; clone size: -; J gene: TRBJ2-1; V gene: TRBV5-1; CDR3 length: 15; CDR3 protein: CASSLVGGLGNEQFF; CDR3 DNA: TGCGCCAGCAGCTTGGTAGGGGGGCTTGGCAATGAGCAGTTCTTC
D gene: -; clone size: -; J gene: TRBJ2-7; V gene: TRBV27; CDR3 length: 16; CDR3 protein: CASSLSIRPGGFEQYF; CDR3 DNA: TGTGCCAGCAGTTTATCGATAAGGCCAGGGGGGTTCGAGCAGTACTTC
D gene: -; clone size: -; J gene: TRBJ2-5; V gene: TRBV9; CDR3 length: 14; CDR3 protein: CASSVALIEETQYF; CDR3 DNA: TGTGCCAGCAGCGTAGCTTTGATAGAAGAGACCCAGTACTTC
D gene: -; clone size: -; J gene: TRBJ1-5; V gene: TRBV28; CDR3 length: 16; CDR3 protein: CASSSPRGRVWQPQHF; CDR3 DNA: TGTGCCAGCAGCTCACCCCGGGGCAGAGTTTGGCAGCCCCAGCATTTT
D gene: TRBD2; clone size: -; J gene: TRBJ2-6; V gene: TRBV29-1; CDR3 length: 17; CDR3 protein: CSVPSGRALSGANVLTF; CDR3 DNA: TGCAGCGTTCCCAGCGGGAGGGCGTTGAGTGGGGCCAACGTCCTGACTTTC
D gene: -; clone size: -; J gene: TRBJ2-6; V gene: TRBV28; CDR3 length: 15; CDR3 protein: CASSFRGTGANVLTF; CDR3 DNA: TGTGCCAGCAGTTTTCGGGGAACTGGGGCCAACGTCCTGACTTTC
D gene: TRBD1; clone size: -; J gene: TRBJ1-4; V gene: TRBV10-3; CDR3 length: 16; CDR3 protein: CAIRGDRGSTNEKLFF; CDR3 DNA: TGTGCCATCAGGGGGGACAGGGGTTCAACTAATGAAAAACTGTTTTTT
D gene: -; clone size: -; J gene: TRBJ2-3; V gene: TRBV10-2; CDR3 length: 15; CDR3 protein: CASSEASVSTDTQYF; CDR3 DNA: TGCGCCAGCAGTGAAGCGAGCGTTAGCACAGATACGCAGTATTTT
D gene: -; clone size: -; J gene: TRBJ1-1; V gene: TRBV2; CDR3 length: 14; CDR3 protein: CATQYLEMNTEAFF; CDR3 DNA: TGTGCCACCCAATACTTGGAGATGAACACTGAAGCTTTCTTT